These 24 T cell receptor beta chains came from one sample sequenced in a study of cytomegalovirus exposure and HLA in healthy donors. 13 Jbeta primers and 60 Vbeta primers were used for the PCR. Libraries were prepared by immunoSEQ multiplex PCR; TCRdb keeps only in-frame clonotypes and omits some of them. The profile shows approximately 90,000 clones, roughly 63% of them singletons. The specimen sequenced was PBMCs. The source is a woman in her 30s in good health and CMV-seronegative.

The gene calls are TRBV18 and TRBJ2-5, with D possibly TRBD2 on 5 matching bases. Germline V gene data show CDR1 as KGHSH and CDR2 as LQKENI. This CDR3 region has 13 residues. The ends were cut back, 3 bases at V and 5 bases at J, with 10 bases in the middle. CDR3 in amino acids: CASSPLLEETQYF. CDR3 sequence (DNA): TGTGCCAGCTCACCCTTACTAGAGGAGACCCAGTACTTC.

The rearrangement joins TRBV5-6 to TRBJ2-7; D may be TRBD1 (5 bases). Germline V gene data show CDR1 as SGHDT and CDR2 as YYEEEE. The length of the CDR3 is 11 residues. The germline V and J ends were trimmed by 1 base and 11 bases, with 10 bases remaining between them. The CDR3 DNA sequence: TGTGCCAGCAGCTTGCTTCAGGGTAAGTACTTC. Its protein is CASSLLQGKYF. Supplemented by reference TRBV5-6 and TRBJ2-7, the full variable domain reads DAGVTQSPTHLIKTRGQQVTLRCSPKSGHDTVSWYQQALGQGPQFIFQYYEEEERQRGNFPDRFSGHQFPNYSSELNVNALLLGDSALYLCASSLLQGKYFGPGTRLTVT.

This rearrangement joins TRBV11-2 to TRBJ2-7; TRBD2 aligns across 8 bases. Germline V gene lookup returns CDR1 SGHAT and CDR2 FQNNGV. This CDR3 is 15 amino acids long. The trim removed 7 bases at V and 7 bases at J, leaving 15 bases unmatched. The CDR3 region has the DNA TGTGCCAGCACCCCGGGGGTAGCGGGGTCTCGGGAGCAGTACTTC. Translated, it gives CASTPGVAGSREQYF.

The chain links TRBV5-1 to TRBJ1-2; 9 positions match TRBD1. This CDR3 region has 16 residues. V was clipped by 4 bases and J by 5 bases; unmatched bases: 12. Germline CDR1 reads SGHRS; CDR2 reads YFSETQ. The CDR3: CASSPGTGTFFYGYTF. CDR3 DNA: TGCGCCAGCAGCCCCGGGACAGGGACCTTTTTTTATGGCTACACCTTC.

V usage is TRBV4-2 and J usage is TRBJ2-5, with D maybe TRBD1 (5 bases). The germline gives CDR1 LGHNA, CDR2 YNFKEQ. The CDR3 contains 15 residues. Deletions cut 1 base from V and 0 bases from J, with 9 bases between. The CDR3 here is CASSQVGPYQETQYF. The CDR3 DNA reads TGTGCCAGCAGCCAAGTGGGGCCCTACCAAGAGACCCAGTACTTC.

This chain joins TRBV28 and TRBJ1-5; D is unclear. Trimming removed 5 bases from V and 3 bases from J, with 8 bases in between. Per germline, CDR1 MDHEN and CDR2 SYDVKM. The CDR3 length is 13 residues. In DNA, the CDR3 is TGTGCCAGCAGTCGAGCCCCCAATCAGCCCCAGCATTTT. Translating it yields CASSRAPNQPQHF.

This sequence joins TRBV15 and TRBJ1-2; D is ambiguous. The V and J ends lost 0 bases and 1 base respectively, with 9 bases between them. The CDR3 sequence is 15 residues long. CDR1 and CDR2 from the germline V gene are LNHNV and YYDKDF (reference sequence). CDR3: CATSRDEGFNYGYTF. The CDR3 region has the DNA TGTGCCACCAGCAGAGATGAGGGTTTTAACTATGGCTACACCTTC.

The chain carries TRBV6-4 and TRBJ1-6; 7 bases agree with TRBD1. CDR3 length: 14 amino acids. CDR1 and CDR2 (germline): MRHNA, SNTAGT. Trimming removed 2 bases from V and 5 bases from J; junction bases left unmatched: 0. For the CDR3, the DNA is TGTGCCAGCAGTGACGGGACAGATAATTCACCCCTCCACTTT. It codes for CASSDGTDNSPLHF.

The chain employs TRBV2 and TRBJ2-7; 13 positions match TRBD2. This CDR3 contains 15 residues. J gave up 7 bases and V 10 bases, and 13 bases lay outside the gene matches. Germline V gene sequence: CDR1 SNHLY, CDR2 FYNNEI. In nucleotides, the CDR3 is TGTGCCACCTCTTTACTAGCGGGGGGGCCGGAGGAGCAGTACTTC. It translates to CATSLLAGGPEEQYF.

J is TRBJ1-5 and V is TRBV6-1, with no clear D. Looked up from germline, CDR1 is MNHNS and CDR2 is SASEGT. The CDR3 sequence is 13 residues long. Trimming removed 0 bases from V and 4 bases from J, with 4 bases in between. CDR3 coding DNA: TGTGCCAGCAGTGAAGCGCGAAATCAGCCCCAGCATTTT. As protein: CASSEARNQPQHF.

This clone came up a few times. The gene calls are TRBV10-3 and TRBJ2-3; 10 bases map to TRBD1. The trim removed 6 bases at V and 3 bases at J, leaving 6 bases unmatched. The CDR3 is made up of 15 amino acids. Germline lookup yields CDR1 ENHRY and CDR2 SYGVKD. The CDR3 protein is CAISGGQGRTDTQYF. CDR3 nucleotides: TGTGCCATCAGCGGGGGACAGGGGCGGACAGATACGCAGTATTTT.

This sequence joins TRBV7-8 and TRBJ1-2; D gene uncertain. The CDR3 sequence is 11 residues long. Germline assignment: CDR1 SGHVS and CDR2 FQNEAQ. V was cut by 4 bases and J by 8 bases, with 8 bases left in between. DNA for the CDR3: TGTGCCAGCAGCTCCCCCCGGGGCTACACCTTC. Translated, it gives CASSSPRGYTF.

This clone came up once. The gene calls are TRBV7-2 and TRBJ1-5, with D uncertain. The length of the CDR3 is 14 residues. Trimming cost V 2 bases and J 1 base, with 6 bases left between them. Looked up from germline, CDR1 is SGHTA and CDR2 is FQGNSA. CDR3 nucleotides: TGTGCCAGCAGCTTACTGGCCAGCAATCAGCCCCAGCATTTT. Residues: CASSLLASNQPQHF.

The genes are TRBV28 and TRBJ1-3; 7 bases line up with TRBD1. Germline V CDR1 and CDR2: MDHEN, SYDVKM. The CDR3 extends over 15 amino acids. Trimming took 6 bases from V and 2 from J; bases not matched to a gene: 7. The chain's CDR3 is CASSKTGSPGNTIYF. CDR3 DNA: TGTGCCAGCAGCAAGACAGGGTCCCCTGGAAACACCATATATTTT.

This clone showed up just a few times. V gene TRBV5-1 combines with J gene TRBJ2-7; possibly TRBD1 for D (7 bases). Germline values: CDR1 SGHRS, CDR2 YFSETQ. Trimming took 4 bases from V and 1 from J, leaving 21 bases between them. CDR3 size: 17 residues. The CDR3 spells CASSTAGMDRRSYEQYF. In nucleotides, the CDR3 is TGCGCCAGCAGCACGGCGGGGATGGACAGGAGGTCCTACGAGCAGTACTTC.

The sample holds one count of this clone. The chain couples TRBV18 to TRBJ2-7; 9 positions match TRBD2. Looked up from germline, CDR1 is KGHSH and CDR2 is LQKENI. Trimming at V came to 4 bases and at J to 3 bases, leaving 1 base not matched to a gene. CDR3 length: 13 residues. CDR3 bases: TGTGCCAGCTCACAGACTAGCGGCTACGAGCAGTACTTC. Its protein product is CASSQTSGYEQYF.

The rearrangement joins TRBV2 to TRBJ1-2; D gene uncertain. Germline CDR1 and CDR2: SNHLY and FYNNEI. Deletions cut 7 bases from V and 4 bases from J, with 10 bases between. The CDR3 spans 12 residues. This chain's CDR3 is CASTGEVYGYTF. The CDR3 bases are TGTGCCAGCACTGGGGAGGTCTATGGCTACACCTTC. Combining the CDR3 with reference TRBV2 and TRBJ1-2 gives the whole variable domain EPEVTQTPSHQVTQMGQEVILRCVPISNHLYFYWYRQILGQKVEFLVSFYNNEISEKSEIFDDQFSVERPDGSNFTLKIRSTKLEDSAMYFCASTGEVYGYTFGSGTRLTVV.

The chain joins TRBV7-9 to TRBJ2-5, with 7 bases lining up with TRBD2. The V and J ends lost 3 bases and 5 bases, in that order; junction bases with no gene match: 0. Germline CDR1 and CDR2: SEHNR and FQNEAQ (reference sequence). This CDR3 has 12 residues. CDR3 protein: CASSFGGETQYF. The CDR3, as DNA: TGTGCCAGCAGCTTCGGGGGGGAGACCCAGTACTTC.

The genes are TRBV5-5 and TRBJ2-3; TRBD1 might be the D (6 bases). The CDR3 contains 15 residues. Germline loops: CDR1 SGHKS, CDR2 YYEKEE (reference sequence). Deletions cut 2 bases from V and 6 bases from J, with 16 bases between. CDR3 region: CASSFDQGLGDTQYF. CDR3 coding DNA: TGTGCCAGCAGCTTTGATCAGGGGCTTGGGGATACGCAGTATTTT.

V is TRBV27 and J is TRBJ2-7, with D unresolved. CDR1 MNHEY and CDR2 SMNVEV come from the germline V gene (reference sequence). The V end lost 3 bases, the J end lost 0 bases, and 9 bases lay between the germline ends. This CDR3 region has 14 residues. CDR3 in amino acids: CASSFSGASYEQYF. CDR3 sequence (DNA): TGTGCCAGCAGTTTTAGTGGAGCCTCCTACGAGCAGTACTTC.

This chain links TRBV6-5 with TRBJ1-2; 10 bases map to TRBD1. In germline, CDR1 is MNHEY, CDR2 SVGAGI. V was clipped by 5 bases and J by 2 bases; unmatched bases: 2. The CDR3 runs to 14 residues. Written as DNA, the CDR3 is TGTGCCAGCAGTCCGGGACAGGGGAACTATGGCTACACCTTC. Translation: CASSPGQGNYGYTF.

This chain links TRBV5-1 with TRBJ2-1; maybe TRBD2 (6 bases). The ends were cut back, 2 bases at V and 0 bases at J, with 12 bases in the middle. This CDR3 spans 16 amino acids. The germline V gene has CDR1 SGHRS and CDR2 YFSETQ. CDR3 nucleotides: TGCGCCAGCAGCTTCCTAGCGACCCGCTCCTACAATGAGCAGTTCTTC. Translated: CASSFLATRSYNEQFF.

The chain is built from TRBV5-1 and TRBJ2-5; weak D call: TRBD1 (5 bases). CDR3 size: 15 residues. Germline lookup yields CDR1 SGHRS and CDR2 YFSETQ. The ends were cut back, 0 bases at V and 5 bases at J, with 14 bases in the middle. For the CDR3, the DNA is TGCGCCAGCAGCTTGGAACCGGGTTGGGGCGAGACCCAGTACTTC. This translates into CASSLEPGWGETQYF.

This sequence joins TRBV12-5 and TRBJ2-5, with no clear D. CDR1 and CDR2 from the germline V gene are LGHNT and FRNRAP. The V end lost 3 bases, the J end lost 6 bases, and 5 bases lay between the germline ends. The CDR3 runs 11 residues. The CDR3, as DNA: TGTGCTAGTGGTTTCAGGAAGACCCAGTACTTC. Translating it yields CASGFRKTQYF.